Detailed here is one T cell receptor beta chain. Its specificity is not known. This specimen comes from a study of identifying expanded T cells in peripheral blood. Whole-study findings and limits: Clone count variance between approximately two-week samples rose with total template count. Over around two and four weeks, about 15 and 18 clones changed, versus around 1.2 between replicates.

Assay: immunoSEQ multiplex PCR; the TCRdb copy retains only in-frame clones and omits some. The sample holds around 81,000 clones, more than 75% seen once. During the collection period, no donor immune events like infections were recorded. This TCR came from a person aged 18 to 69 in good health. The sample taken for sequencing was blood.

This chain's CDR3 is CASSMWLAEQETQYF. The CDR3 nucleotides are TGTGCCAGTAGTATGTGGTTGGCGGAACAAGAGACCCAGTACTTC. The chain couples TRBV19 to TRBJ2-5; D unresolved. Germline V gene data show CDR1 as LNHDA and CDR2 as SQIVND (reference sequence). V was pared by 3 bases and J by 2 bases, with 13 bases between. CDR3 length: 15 amino acids.